What follows is one T cell receptor beta chain and its context. Its specificity is not known. An end of the junction differs from the germline gene, which may be a read error. TCRdb redid the calling of the RACE reads with MiXCR, one entry per CDR3 protein. Of roughly 89,000 distinct CDR3 sequences detected, approximately 11% appear once; the ten largest clones hold around 1.1%. The CDR3 length is 15 residues. Germline V gene lookup returns CDR1 MDHEN and CDR2 SYDVKM. The source of the sample is a study of human T cells and chemical hapten exposure. Specified time point: patch test 3, about 24 weeks after DPC sensitization. Treatment indicated: therapeutic diphenylcyclopropenone sensitization with weekly scalp DPC. Whole-study findings and limits: It was expanded TCRs that formed significantly more large CDR3 similarity clusters than controls did. TCRs at high frequency, those above 1 in 1000, did not change with DPC sensitization.

The sample was whole blood, taken in connection with sensitization to the hapten diphenylcyclopropenone (DPC). The TCR was taken from a woman aged 25 to 45 with alopecia areata. Some clones in this sample may be carry-over from other donors' samples. The chain has TRBV28 and TRBJ1-6; D ambiguous. The CDR3 region is CASSYARAYNSPLHF. CDR3 in DNA: TGTGCCAGCAGCTATGCCCGGGCCTACAATTCACCCCTCCACTTT. Combining the CDR3 with reference TRBV28 and TRBJ1-6 gives the whole variable domain DVKVTQSSRYLVKRTGEKVFLECVQDMDHENMFWYRQDPGLGLRLIYFSYDVKMKEKGDIPEGYSVSREKKERFSLILESASTNQTSMYLCASSYARAYNSPLHFGNGTRLTVT.